These T cell receptor beta chains were read from a single sample in a study of tumor-infiltrating lymphocytes in primary liver carcinoma. TCRdb reanalysed the multiplex PCR reads using MiXCR and keeps one entry per CDR3 protein. There are 100,000 to 150,000 distinct CDR3 sequences in the sample; 50% to 80% occur only once, and roughly 8% lies in the top ten. Sequencing used liver tumor tissue from sampling region 3. Source of these receptors: a woman aged 55-70 years with primary liver carcinoma and hepatitis B virus infection. Each CDR3 is given with its conserved first and last residue. A D gene is named only where the DNA matches it firmly. Only part of the rows carry a size: once, few, many, or a class if the clone is expanded.

>TRBD1|-|TRBV7-9|TRBJ2-7
TGTGCCAGCAACTCCCAGGGGGCCTACGAGCAGTACTTC
CASNSQGAYEQYF
>TRBD1|-|TRBV10-1|TRBJ2-1
TGCGCCAGCAGCCCCTACCGGGACAGCTCCTACAATGGGCAGTTCTTC
CASSPYRDSSYNGQFF
>TRBD1|many|TRBV10-3|TRBJ2-3
TGTGCCATCAGCCGGACAGGGGGCAAGGAAGATACGCAGTATTTT
CAISRTGGKEDTQYF
>TRBD2|once|TRBV20-1|TRBJ2-1
TGCAGTGCTATGGTAGCGGGAGACAGATCCCCCCCCAATGAGCAGTCCTTC
CSAMVAGDRSPPNEQSF
>TRBD2|-|TRBV11-3|TRBJ2-1
TGTGCCAGCAGCTTATGTCGGGGGGAGTGGGGTGCCGATGGGCAGTTCTTC
CASSLCRGEWGADGQFF
>-|many|TRBV29-1|TRBJ2-7
TGCAGCGTTGGTGGGAGGCCCCACTACGAGCAGTACTTC
CSVGGRPHYEQYF
>-|-|TRBV28|TRBJ1-1
TGTGCCAGCAGCAGGTTTAGGTTTGGCACTGAAGCTTTCTTT
CASSRFRFGTEAFF
>TRBD1|many|TRBV5-1|TRBJ2-3
TGCGCCAGCAGCTCCGGACAGGCGGATACGCAGTATTTT
CASSSGQADTQYF
>-|-|TRBV6-2/TRBV6-3|TRBJ2-3
TGTGCCAGCAGACCGCATGAAGCGGCACTAGATGCGCAGTATTTT
CASRPHEAALDAQYF
>TRBD1|-|TRBV11-2|TRBJ2-3
TGTGACAGCAGCTTAGACAGGGAGATCGATGCACAGTATTTT
CDSSLDREIDAQYF
>-|-|TRBV4-1|TRBJ2-1
TGCGCGAGCAGCCAAGATTCGGCAGAGTACCTTGAGCAGCTCTTC
CASSQDSAEYLEQLF
>-|-|TRBV6-5|TRBJ2-5
TGTGCCAGCGGTCCCATGAGGTACAATGGAGGGACCCAGTACTTC
CASGPMRYNGGTQYF
>-|-|TRBV29-1|TRBJ1-5
TGCAGCGGCGACCCTAGCACAGATATGCAGCATTTT
CSGDPSTDMQHF
>-|-|TRBV29-1|TRBJ1-2
-
CSVAQGSGYTF
>-|once|TRBV7-9|TRBJ2-2
TGTGCCAACAGCCGCGCGGGGCGAGGGAACACCGGGGAGCTGTTTTTT
CANSRAGRGNTGELFF
>-|-|TRBV12-3/TRBV12-4|TRBJ2-2
TGTGCCAGCAGTTTTCCGACGCAAAAGAACACCGGGGAGCTGTTTTTT
CASSFPTQKNTGELFF
>-|many|TRBV11-3|TRBJ2-1
TGTGCCAACAGCTTACGAGGCTACAATGAGCAGTTCTTC
CANSLRGYNEQFF
>-|few|TRBV20-1|TRBJ1-4
TGCAGTGCTAGCCGGTCGGACCGGGGTGAAAAACTGTTTTTT
CSASRSDRGEKLFF
>-|-|TRBV11-2|TRBJ2-2
TGTGCCAGCAGCTTAGGTCTGGCCTCGGAGCTGTTTTTT
CASSLGLASELFF
>-|-|TRBV11-2|TRBJ2-1
TGTGCCAGCAGCCCTGGCCTAACTGAGCAGTCCTTT
CASSPGLTEQSF
>-|medium-sized|TRBV11-1|TRBJ1-2
TGTGCCAGCAGAAGAGCCCCAGATACTAACTATGGCTACACCTTC
CASRRAPDTNYGYTF
>-|-|TRBV11-3|TRBJ2-1
TGTGCCAGCAGCTTAGGAACTAGTTGGAAGCTTGAGCAGTCCTTC
CASSLGTSWKLEQSF
>TRBD2|-|TRBV11-2|TRBJ2-3
TGTGCCGGCAGAGATGGGCCTAGCGGGAGGCGGGATACGCAGCTTTTT
CAGRDGPSGRRDTQLF
>-|-|TRBV11-2|TRBJ2-5
TGTGTCAGCAGCTTAGGATCCAAGGGGACCCAGCACTTC
CVSSLGSKGTQHF
>TRBD2|-|TRBV29-1|TRBJ2-1
TGCAGCGTTGGTCTAGCGGGATGGTTTAATGAGCAGTCCTTC
CSVGLAGWFNEQSF
>TRBD1|medium-sized|TRBV6-5|TRBJ1-1
TGTGCCAGCAGACGGGACAGTTCTGAAGCTTTCTTT
CASRRDSSEAFF
>-|-|TRBV29-1|TRBJ2-5
TGCAGCGCTGAAGAGACGGGGCTGGGAGAGACCCAGTACTTC
CSAEETGLGETQYF
>-|many|TRBV12-3/TRBV12-4|TRBJ2-7
TGTGCCAGCAGGCGGGACGCACCCTACGAGCAGTACTTC
CASRRDAPYEQYF
>TRBD2|-|TRBV29-1|TRBJ2-1
TGCAGCGTATCACCGGGACTAGCCATCGAGGGGGAGTCCTTC
CSVSPGLAIEGESF
>TRBD1|many|TRBV13|TRBJ1-1
TGTGCCAGCAGCTTACCCCAGGGGGCCCTCATGAACACTGAAGCTTTCTTT
CASSLPQGALMNTEAFF
>-|many|TRBV7-9|TRBJ2-2
TGTGCCAGCAGCTTCGAAAACACCGGGGAGCTGTTTTTT
CASSFENTGELFF